The clone carrying this T cell receptor (beta chain) was seen a handful of times. The data were taken from a study of blood T cell repertoires in COVID-19. Across the study: Spain, Italy and the United States supplied samples that represented acute and convalescent COVID-19. The cDNA or gDNA used as material had been derived from T cells, B-cell-depleted T cells, or PBMCs.

In the source study's methods: Researchers report that nucleated cell counts were estimated from reference gene primer amplification. Assay used: immunoSEQ multiplex PCR; TCRdb lists only in-frame clones, some missing. V and J calls plus clone size are reproduced from that table; the DNA served to infer D and trimming. The sample shows 150,000 to 200,000 clones, almost 85% of them seen only once. This CDR3 region has 15 residues. Losses at the gene ends were 3 bases for V and 4 bases for J; bases not matched to a gene: 10. Germline CDR1 SGDLS, CDR2 YYNGEE. This TCR derives from a human donor with acute or convalescent COVID-19. The donor label of this sample is uncertain. V usage is TRBV9 and J usage is TRBJ2-7, with 7 bases fitting TRBD2. The sequenced sample consisted of peripheral blood. The CDR3: CASSAYPNSGYEQYF. The CDR3 region has the DNA TGTGCCAGCAGCGCATACCCCAATAGCGGGTACGAGCAGTACTTC.